This TCR beta chain was sequenced during a study of T cell repertoires in cytomegalovirus infection. At the level of the study: Public TCR beta signatures marked donors with CMV infection and the matching HLA.

This clonotype has just a few counts. Antigen unknown. TCRdb used MiXCR to reprocess the reads, holding one entry per CDR3 protein. This table has 830,000 or so distinct CDR3 sequences, approximately 32% appearing once. V lost 3 bases to trimming and J lost 2 bases; unmatched junction nucleotides: 4. The CDR3 is 14 residues long. Per the germline V gene, CDR1 is ENHRY and CDR2 is SYGVKD. This sequence was found in a human donor in good health (CMV status not recorded). Some clones in this sample may be carry-over from other donors' samples. The chain couples TRBV10-3 to TRBJ2-7; 7 positions match TRBD1. The specimen comprised cultured CD8+ T cells from PBMCs, sampled from culture after CMV antigen stimulation. The CDR3 protein is CAISEWDRTYEQYF. As DNA, the CDR3 is TGTGCCATCAGTGAATGGGACAGAACCTACGAGCAGTACTTC.